Each of the 10 T cell receptor beta chains below was sequenced from the same sample in a study of cytomegalovirus exposure and HLA in healthy donors. Primers: 60 Vbeta forward and 13 Jbeta reverse. This table comes from immunoSEQ multiplex PCR, and its TCRdb copy is limited to in-frame clones, with some not included. The sample has roughly 220,000 clones, around four fifths seen once; the top ten hold roughly 1.5%. What was sequenced was PBMCs. Receptors were obtained from a man in his fifties or sixties in good health and CMV-seronegative.

The chain carries TRBV6-4 and TRBJ2-5, with TRBD1 matching 7 bases. CDR3 length equals 14 residues. Per germline, CDR1 MRHNA and CDR2 SNTAGT. The V and J ends lost 10 bases and 1 base, in that order; junction bases with no gene match: 9. CDR3 in amino acids: CAIEMRGPQETQYF. The CDR3 coding sequence is TGTGCCATCGAGATGAGGGGGCCCCAAGAGACCCAGTACTTC.

V is TRBV6-5 and J is TRBJ1-2; 7 bases are shared with TRBD1. V lost 6 bases, J lost 1 base, and 8 bases stayed unmatched. Looked up from germline, CDR1 is MNHEY and CDR2 is SVGAGI. The length of the CDR3 is 15 residues. In DNA form, the CDR3 reads TGTGCCAGCAGGAGGGGACAGAACCTTAACTATGGCTACACCTTC. Residues: CASRRGQNLNYGYTF.

V and J are TRBV4-1 and TRBJ2-6; 8 bases match TRBD1. Germline V gene data show CDR1 as MGHRA and CDR2 as YSYEKL. J lost 0 bases, V lost 8 bases, and 9 bases had no gene match. The CDR3 consists of 17 residues. This CDR3 reads CASAQTGDGSGANVLTF. Here the CDR3 DNA reads TGCGCCAGCGCCCAGACAGGGGACGGCTCTGGGGCCAACGTCCTGACTTTC.

V is TRBV18 and J is TRBJ2-1, with D perhaps TRBD2 (5 bases). This CDR3 has 19 residues. V lost 1 base to trimming and J lost 0 bases, with 19 bases between them. Germline lookup yields CDR1 KGHSH and CDR2 LQKENI. CDR3 sequence (DNA): TGTGCCAGCTCACCACTGGACTCACCAATCCCAAGCTCCTACAATGAGCAGTTCTTC. This gives the protein CASSPLDSPIPSSYNEQFF.

This clone was observed a single time. CDR3 DNA: TGTGCCGGGGGGGTGAACACTGAAGCTTTCTTT. Translation gives CAGGVNTEAFF. This chain links TRBV30 with TRBJ1-1, with a tentative D call TRBD1 (5 bases). This CDR3 comprises 11 residues. Trimming stripped 8 bases from V and 0 bases from J, with 7 bases between. Germline CDR1 GTSNPN, CDR2 SVGIG (reference sequence).

The chain is built from TRBV15 and TRBJ2-7; the match to TRBD2 covers 10 bases. Germline loops: CDR1 LNHNV, CDR2 YYDKDF (reference sequence). The CDR3 has 14 residues. The V and J ends lost 4 bases and 5 bases, in that order; junction bases with no gene match: 5. In nucleotides, the CDR3 is TGTGCCACCAGCACTAGCGGGAGACCCAACGAGCAGTACTTC. Protein product: CATSTSGRPNEQYF.

Of note for this clone: This same CDR3 is encoded by further DNA sequences in the sample. This chain joins TRBV5-1 and TRBJ2-3; the match to TRBD2 covers 13 bases. The CDR3 runs to 16 residues. Germline V lookup: CDR1 SGHRS, CDR2 YFSETQ. The V segment lost 4 bases and the J segment 4 bases; nucleotides outside the gene matches: 6. The CDR3: CASSPGLAGVADTQYF. For the CDR3, the DNA is TGCGCCAGCAGCCCAGGACTAGCGGGAGTGGCAGATACGCAGTATTTT.

This clone has more than one count but fewer than ten. The chain recombines TRBV27 with TRBJ2-2; no clear D. Germline CDR1 is MNHEY and CDR2 is SMNVEV (reference sequence). The CDR3 covers 15 residues. V lost 3 bases to trimming and J lost 4 bases, with 12 bases between them. Here the CDR3 DNA reads TGTGCCAGCAGTTTCCGGCCGGAGCGCACCGGGGAGCTGTTTTTT. It translates to CASSFRPERTGELFF.

A few counts support this clone. The chain combines TRBV10-3 with TRBJ2-6, with 7 bases lining up with TRBD1. Germline values: CDR1 ENHRY, CDR2 SYGVKD. The CDR3 covers 17 residues. After removal of 6 bases from V and 0 bases from J, the junction contained 8 bases not matched to a gene. The CDR3 sequence is CAISGQELSSGANVLTF. The CDR3 DNA sequence: TGTGCCATCAGCGGACAGGAGTTGAGCTCTGGGGCCAACGTCCTGACTTTC.

This clone was seen just once. This sequence joins TRBV28 and TRBJ2-3; no firm D call. Between the trimmed V and J ends, which lost 5 bases and 9 bases, there was a span of 12 bases. The CDR3 totals 12 residues. Germline V gene sequence: CDR1 MDHEN, CDR2 SYDVKM. The CDR3 loop is CASSPPGATQYF. CDR3 nucleotide sequence: TGTGCCAGCAGTCCCCCGGGTGCCACGCAGTATTTT.